A single sample is the source of the 20 T cell receptor beta chains below, sequenced in a study of blood T cell repertoires in COVID-19. Using immunoSEQ multiplex PCR, the repertoire was profiled, and TCRdb retains in-frame clones only, with some absent. The sample contains fewer than 75,000 clones, roughly 90% of which appear only once. The material sequenced was peripheral blood. Receptors originate from a man aged 65-85 years with acute or convalescent COVID-19.

The chain carries TRBV12-5 and TRBJ1-1; weak D call: TRBD1 (5 bases). V was pared by 4 bases and J by 5 bases, with 11 bases between. CDR1 LGHNT and CDR2 FRNRAP come from the germline V gene. This CDR3 region has 13 residues. The CDR3: CASGSQGGTEAFF. CDR3 DNA sequence: TGTGCTAGTGGTTCCCAGGGTGGGACTGAAGCTTTCTTT. Combining the CDR3 with reference TRBV12-5 and TRBJ1-1 gives the whole variable domain DARVTQTPRHKVTEMGQEVTMRCQPILGHNTVFWYRQTMMQGLELLAYFRNRAPLDDSGMPKDRFSAEMPDATLATLKIQPSEPRDSAVYFCASGSQGGTEAFFGQGTRLTVV.

This clone was counted only a few times. CDR3 sequence: CATSRLGTVTYEQYF. In DNA form, the CDR3 reads TGTGCCACCAGCAGACTAGGGACTGTTACCTACGAGCAGTACTTC. The chain couples TRBV15 to TRBJ2-7, with a tentative D call TRBD2 (6 bases). The V gene's germline CDR1 is LNHNV and CDR2 YYDKDF (reference sequence). This CDR3 has 15 amino acids. Trimming took off 2 bases at V and 2 bases at J, with 13 bases between the two ends.

This rearrangement joins TRBV6-4 to TRBJ1-6, with a weak D call TRBD1 (6 bases). There are 14 residues in the CDR3. V was clipped by 6 bases and J by 7 bases, with 13 bases between them. Germline V gene lookup returns CDR1 MRHNA and CDR2 SNTAGT. CDR3 coding DNA: TGTGCCAGCAGGGACAGTTCACGGAATTCACCCCTCCACTTT. Its protein product is CASRDSSRNSPLHF.

The J gene is TRBJ2-7, the V gene TRBV10-3; perhaps TRBD1 as D (6 bases). Germline loops: CDR1 ENHRY, CDR2 SYGVKD. The CDR3 spans 14 residues. Trimming stripped 3 bases from V and 0 bases from J, with 9 bases between. In nucleotides, the CDR3 is TGTGCCATCAGTGATCCGGACAGCTCCTACGAGCAGTACTTC. Translating gives CAISDPDSSYEQYF.

The chain carries TRBV5-1 and TRBJ2-5; a possible D gene is TRBD2 (7 bases). This CDR3 is built from 15 residues. V gave up 1 base and J gave up 5 bases, with 15 bases separating them. Looked up from germline, CDR1 is SGHRS and CDR2 is YFSETQ. As DNA, the CDR3 is TGCGCCAGCAGCTTGTGGGGAGGGGGTGGCGAGACCCAGTACTTC. This codes for CASSLWGGGGETQYF.

CDR3 sequence: CASSPSRGARSGANVLTF. CDR3 bases: TGTGCCAGCTCACCTAGCAGGGGGGCACGCTCTGGGGCCAACGTCCTGACTTTC. The rearrangement joins TRBV18 to TRBJ2-6, with a tentative D call TRBD1 (7 bases). This CDR3 comprises 18 residues. The V gene lost 3 bases and the J gene lost 0 bases, with 15 bases spanning the gap. Germline V CDR1 and CDR2: KGHSH, LQKENI.

The chain has TRBV29-1 and TRBJ2-3; D may be TRBD2 (5 bases). The CDR3 sequence is 11 residues long. Trimming removed 6 bases at V and 4 bases at J, with 8 bases between. Germline V gene sequence: CDR1 SQVTM, CDR2 ANQGSEA. The CDR3 loop reads CSVDWADTQYF. CDR3 DNA sequence: TGCAGCGTGGACTGGGCAGATACGCAGTATTTT.

This clone occurred a few times. The rearrangement joins TRBV30 to TRBJ1-2, with D perhaps matching TRBD1 (5 bases). The V end lost 2 bases, the J end lost 6 bases, and 10 bases lay between the germline ends. This CDR3 is 12 amino acids long. CDR1 is GTSNPN and CDR2 is SVGIG in the germline V gene (reference sequence). The CDR3 spells CAWSRAGNGYTF. In DNA, the CDR3 is TGTGCCTGGAGTAGGGCAGGGAATGGCTACACCTTC. The whole variable domain, remainder taken from reference TRBV30 and TRBJ1-2, is SQTIHQWPATLVQPVGSPLSLECTVEGTSNPNLYWYRQAAGRGLQLLFYSVGIGQISSEVPQNLSASRPQDRQFILSSKKLLLSDSGFYLCAWSRAGNGYTFGSGTRLTVV.

The CDR3 DNA sequence: TGTGCCAGCAGCTCGTACAGGGACATCCTCTCTGGGGCCAACGTCCTGACTTTC. This encodes CASSSYRDILSGANVLTF. J is TRBJ2-6 and V is TRBV7-9, with D perhaps TRBD1 (6 bases). The CDR3 has 18 residues. Germline V CDR1 and CDR2: SEHNR, FQNEAQ (reference sequence). V was trimmed by 4 bases and J by 0 bases, leaving 16 bases between them.

V usage is TRBV4-1 and J usage is TRBJ2-3, with 9 bases matching TRBD2. Germline CDR1 and CDR2: MGHRA and YSYEKL. V lost 6 bases, J lost 2 bases, and 9 bases stayed unmatched. CDR3 length: 16 residues. The CDR3 region has the DNA TGCGCCAGCAGACCGACTAGCGGCGCCCTCACAGATACGCAGTATTTT. This gives the protein CASRPTSGALTDTQYF.

V and J are TRBV7-9 and TRBJ1-3; no clear D gene. The CDR3 length is 15 residues. Germline CDR1 is SEHNR and CDR2 is FQNEAQ (reference sequence). Trimming removed 2 bases at V and 2 bases at J, with 10 bases between. The CDR3 loop is CASSLFLRAGNTIYF. The CDR3 DNA is TGTGCCAGCAGCTTATTCCTGAGGGCTGGAAACACCATATATTTT.

This clone was seen a handful of times. The DNA of the CDR3 is TGTGCCAGCTCACCCGCCTCAGGACTTCAGCCCCAGCATTTT. This sequence encodes CASSPASGLQPQHF. This sequence joins TRBV18 and TRBJ1-5, with unresolved D. The germline gives CDR1 KGHSH, CDR2 LQKENI. V was cut by 3 bases and J by 6 bases, with 12 bases left in between. The CDR3 extends over 14 amino acids.

The genes are TRBV4-3 and TRBJ2-7; D is perhaps TRBD1 (5 bases). The CDR3 is made up of 16 amino acids. The germline V gene has CDR1 LGHNA and CDR2 YSLEER. With 0 bases removed from V and 0 bases from J, the gap between germline ends came to 12 bases. The CDR3 protein is CASSQDAGQLSYEQYF. The CDR3 region has the DNA TGCGCCAGCAGCCAAGATGCAGGACAACTCTCCTACGAGCAGTACTTC.

The chain links TRBV27 to TRBJ1-2, with TRBD1 identical over 8 bases. Trimming removed 5 bases from V and 4 bases from J; junction bases left unmatched: 6. This CDR3 has 14 residues. Germline-derived CDR1 and CDR2 are MNHEY and SMNVEV (reference sequence). The CDR3 DNA sequence: TGTGCCAGCAGTCCCAGGGGGCTCGGCTATGGCTACACCTTC. Translated, it gives CASSPRGLGYGYTF.

This rearrangement joins TRBV3-1 (or the pseudogene TRBV3-2) to TRBJ2-7, with D possibly being TRBD2 (5 bases). V was shortened by 6 bases and J by 1 base, with 16 bases between the two germline ends. CDR3 length: 15 amino acids. Germline CDR1 reads LGHDT; CDR2 reads YNNKEL (reference sequence). The CDR3 nucleotides read TGTGCCAGCAGTAAAGAGGCAGTAGCGTCCTACGAGCAGTACTTC. Translating gives CASSKEAVASYEQYF.

The chain joins TRBV15 to TRBJ2-3; 10 bases are a match to TRBD1. CDR3 length: 17 residues. V shed 4 bases and J 3 bases; nucleotides not matched to a gene: 10. Germline assignment: CDR1 LNHNV and CDR2 YYDKDF (reference sequence). CDR3 in amino acids: CATSTPRGGQGTDTQYF. The CDR3 nucleotides read TGTGCCACCAGCACCCCGCGAGGGGGACAGGGGACAGATACGCAGTATTTT.

This clone was found once. The gene calls are TRBV6-5 and TRBJ2-7; 9 positions agree with TRBD1. This CDR3 has 14 residues. V gave up 7 bases and J gave up 0 bases; unmatched junction bases: 4. Germline CDR1 is MNHEY and CDR2 is SVGAGI. CDR3 protein: CASNPGQGSYEQYF. The CDR3 nucleotides read TGTGCCAGCAATCCGGGACAGGGCTCCTACGAGCAGTACTTC.

This rearrangement joins TRBV10-3 to TRBJ1-4; a weak D match, TRBD1 (5 bases). There are 13 residues in the CDR3. With 11 bases removed from V and 5 bases from J, the gap between germline ends came to 15 bases. Germline V gives CDR1 ENHRY, CDR2 SYGVKD. CDR3 bases: TGTGCCGCGGGGCCCGTCGAAAATGAAAAACTGTTTTTT. Protein product: CAAGPVENEKLFF.

The chain employs TRBV27 and TRBJ1-6, with D hard to call. This CDR3 is 19 amino acids long. CDR1 and CDR2 from the germline V gene are MNHEY and SMNVEV (reference sequence). V gave up 4 bases and J gave up 2 bases, with 21 bases separating them. CDR3 coding DNA: TGTGCCAGCAGTTCCAGAGTCGGGATGAGGATAACCTATAATTCACCCCTCCACTTT. Translated: CASSSRVGMRITYNSPLHF.

This chain joins TRBV4-2 and TRBJ1-1; a possible D gene is TRBD1 (5 bases). Germline CDR1 and CDR2: LGHNA and YNFKEQ. The CDR3 spans 17 residues. V dropped 4 bases and J dropped 5 bases, with 23 bases sitting between them. The CDR3 sequence is CASSPRRSGSFRTEAFF. CDR3 coding DNA: TGTGCCAGCAGCCCCCGGAGATCAGGGTCGTTTAGGACTGAAGCTTTCTTT.